The T cell receptor (beta chain) under discussion was sequenced for a study of blood T cell repertoires in COVID-19. The method was immunoSEQ multiplex PCR; TCRdb's version includes in-frame clones alone and lacks a portion of them. The repertoire holds more than 300,000 clones, with about nine tenths as singletons. In its sample, this clone was seen once. Seattle patient enrollment occurred during active infection, with longitudinal follow-up thereafter. This clonotype was obtained from a woman under 40 with COVID-19, enrolled during active disease. The sample taken for sequencing was peripheral blood.

CDR3 DNA sequence: TGTGCCAGTAGTACACGGGGGGCCCCCCAAGAGACCCAGTACTTC. It is translated as CASSTRGAPQETQYF. This rearrangement joins TRBV19 to TRBJ2-5; the D gene is possibly TRBD2 (7 bases). The CDR3 has 15 residues. Germline loops: CDR1 LNHDA, CDR2 SQIVND (reference sequence). Trimming cost V 4 bases and J 1 base, with 13 bases left between them.